This T cell receptor beta chain stems from a study of shared clonotypes between healthy human individuals. About the research overall: The study used three CD4 naive, three CD4 memory, two CD8 naive and one CD8 memory plate per donor.

V gave up 0 bases and J gave up 6 bases, with 2 bases separating them. This CDR3 is 10 amino acids long. Germline CDR1 DFQATT, CDR2 SNEGSKA (reference sequence). When replicate PCRs were run on sorted subsets, they used about 200 ng DNA, about 30,000 T cell genomes. Only in-frame clones appear in the TCRdb table, and some are missing; sequencing was by immunoSEQ multiplex PCR. The sample has 600,000 to 800,000 clones, 72% seen once. This clone turned up a few times. Donors, without exception, were Caucasian adults residing in Nashville, Tennessee. The clonotype comes from a woman in her 30s in good health. The chain combines TRBV20-1 with TRBJ1-1; D remains ambiguous. Sequences were obtained from memory CD4+ T cells sorted from blood. Sample subset: CD45RA-negative fraction. The CDR3 bases are TGCAGTGCTAGAGAGGCTGAAGCTTTCTTT. This encodes CSAREAEAFF.